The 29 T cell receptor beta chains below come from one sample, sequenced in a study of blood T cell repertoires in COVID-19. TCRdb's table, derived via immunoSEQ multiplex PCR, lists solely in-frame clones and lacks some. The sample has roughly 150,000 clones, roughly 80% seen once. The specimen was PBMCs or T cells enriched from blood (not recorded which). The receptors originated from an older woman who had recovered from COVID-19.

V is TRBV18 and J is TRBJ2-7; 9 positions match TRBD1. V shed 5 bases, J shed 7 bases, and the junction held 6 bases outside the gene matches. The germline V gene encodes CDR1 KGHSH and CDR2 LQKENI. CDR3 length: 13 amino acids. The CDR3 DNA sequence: TGTGCCAGCTCAGCCGGGACAGGGATGGAGCAGTACTTC. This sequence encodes CASSAGTGMEQYF.

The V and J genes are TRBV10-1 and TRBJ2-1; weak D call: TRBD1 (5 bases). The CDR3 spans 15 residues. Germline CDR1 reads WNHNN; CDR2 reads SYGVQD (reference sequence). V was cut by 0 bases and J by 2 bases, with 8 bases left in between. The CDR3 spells CASSESRAPYNEQFF. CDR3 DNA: TGCGCCAGCAGTGAGTCCAGGGCACCCTACAATGAGCAGTTCTTC.

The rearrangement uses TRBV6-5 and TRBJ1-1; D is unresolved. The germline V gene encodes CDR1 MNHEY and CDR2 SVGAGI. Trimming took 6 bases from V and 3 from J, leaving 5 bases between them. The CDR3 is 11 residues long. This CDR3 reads CASSHYTEAFF. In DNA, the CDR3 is TGTGCCAGCAGCCATTACACTGAAGCTTTCTTT.

CDR3 amino acids: CASSPPGHIKQETQYF. Written as DNA, the CDR3 is TGTGCCAGCAGTCCCCCGGGACACATAAAACAAGAGACCCAGTACTTC. This chain connects TRBV2 to TRBJ2-5, with D perhaps TRBD1 (6 bases). This CDR3 has 16 residues. V was trimmed by 5 bases and J by 2 bases, leaving 18 bases between them. CDR1 and CDR2 from the germline V gene are SNHLY and FYNNEI.

The CDR3 DNA sequence: TGTGCCAGCAGCCCCACCGACAGTTACAATGAGCAGTTCTTC. This codes for CASSPTDSYNEQFF. The J gene is TRBJ2-1, the V gene TRBV6-5; tentatively, D is TRBD1 (5 bases). The CDR3 runs 14 residues. From germline, CDR1 is MNHEY and CDR2 SVGAGI. V was trimmed by 6 bases and J by 4 bases, leaving 13 bases between them.

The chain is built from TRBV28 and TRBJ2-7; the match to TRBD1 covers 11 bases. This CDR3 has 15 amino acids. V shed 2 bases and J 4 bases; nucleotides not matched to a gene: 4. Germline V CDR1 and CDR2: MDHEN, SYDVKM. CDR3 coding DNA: TGTGCCAGCAGTTTAGAGGGGACAGGGGGTTACGAGCAGTACTTC. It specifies CASSLEGTGGYEQYF.

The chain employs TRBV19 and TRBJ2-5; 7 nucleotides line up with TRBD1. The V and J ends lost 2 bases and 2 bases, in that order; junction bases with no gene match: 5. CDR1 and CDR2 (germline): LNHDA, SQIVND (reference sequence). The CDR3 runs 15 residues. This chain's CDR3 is CASSIMGQPQETQYF. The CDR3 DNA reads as TGTGCCAGTAGTATAATGGGACAGCCACAAGAGACCCAGTACTTC.

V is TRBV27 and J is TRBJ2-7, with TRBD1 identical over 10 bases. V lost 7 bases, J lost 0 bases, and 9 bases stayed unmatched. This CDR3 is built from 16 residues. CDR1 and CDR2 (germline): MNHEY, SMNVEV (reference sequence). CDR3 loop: CASKALGQGDSYEQYF. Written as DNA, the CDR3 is TGTGCCAGCAAAGCCCTAGGACAGGGGGACTCCTACGAGCAGTACTTC.

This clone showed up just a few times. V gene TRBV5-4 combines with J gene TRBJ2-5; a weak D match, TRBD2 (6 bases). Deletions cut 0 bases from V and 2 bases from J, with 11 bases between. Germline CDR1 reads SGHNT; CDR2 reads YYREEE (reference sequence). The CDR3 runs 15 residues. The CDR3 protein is CASSLDGGNQETQYF. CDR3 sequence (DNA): TGTGCCAGCAGCTTGGATGGGGGGAATCAAGAGACCCAGTACTTC.

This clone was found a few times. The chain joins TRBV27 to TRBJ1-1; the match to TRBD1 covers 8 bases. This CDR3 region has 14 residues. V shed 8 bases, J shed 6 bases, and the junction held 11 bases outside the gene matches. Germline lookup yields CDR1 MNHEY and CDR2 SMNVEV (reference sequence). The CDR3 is CASRLYARGPEAFF. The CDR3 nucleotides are TGTGCCAGCCGACTCTACGCCAGGGGGCCTGAAGCTTTCTTT.

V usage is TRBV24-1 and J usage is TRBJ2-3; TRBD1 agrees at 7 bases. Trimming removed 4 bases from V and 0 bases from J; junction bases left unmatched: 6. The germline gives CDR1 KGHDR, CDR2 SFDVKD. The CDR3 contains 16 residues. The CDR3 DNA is TGTGCCACCAGTGACCTCGGGACAGCTAGCACAGATACGCAGTATTTT. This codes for CATSDLGTASTDTQYF.

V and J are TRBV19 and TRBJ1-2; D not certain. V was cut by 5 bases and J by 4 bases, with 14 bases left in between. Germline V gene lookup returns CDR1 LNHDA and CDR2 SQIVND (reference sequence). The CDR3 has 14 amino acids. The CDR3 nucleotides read TGTGCCAGTAGTCCTACGACGGCTAGCTATGGCTACACCTTC. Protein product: CASSPTTASYGYTF.

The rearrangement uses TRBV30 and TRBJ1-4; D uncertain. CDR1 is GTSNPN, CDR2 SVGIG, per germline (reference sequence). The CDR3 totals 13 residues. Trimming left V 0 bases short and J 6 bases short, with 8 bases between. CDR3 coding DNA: TGTGCCTGGAGTGTTTGGGGAGATGAAAAACTGTTTTTT. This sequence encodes CAWSVWGDEKLFF.

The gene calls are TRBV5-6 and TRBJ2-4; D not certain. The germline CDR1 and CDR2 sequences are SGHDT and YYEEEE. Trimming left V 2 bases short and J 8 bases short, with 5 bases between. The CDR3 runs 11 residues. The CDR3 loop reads CASSFGHIQYF. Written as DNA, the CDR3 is TGTGCCAGCAGCTTTGGGCACATTCAGTACTTC.

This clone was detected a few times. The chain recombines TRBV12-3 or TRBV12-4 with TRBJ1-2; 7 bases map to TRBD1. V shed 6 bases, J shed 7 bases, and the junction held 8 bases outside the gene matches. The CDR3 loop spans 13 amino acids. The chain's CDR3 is CASSQTGPGGYTF. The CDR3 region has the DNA TGTGCCAGCAGCCAGACAGGGCCGGGTGGCTACACCTTC.

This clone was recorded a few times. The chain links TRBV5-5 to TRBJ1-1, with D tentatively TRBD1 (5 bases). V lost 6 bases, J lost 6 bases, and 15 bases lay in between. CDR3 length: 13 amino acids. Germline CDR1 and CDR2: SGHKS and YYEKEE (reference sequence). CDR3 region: CASTPGAGPEAFF. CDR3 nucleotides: TGTGCCAGCACTCCCGGGGCGGGACCTGAAGCTTTCTTT.

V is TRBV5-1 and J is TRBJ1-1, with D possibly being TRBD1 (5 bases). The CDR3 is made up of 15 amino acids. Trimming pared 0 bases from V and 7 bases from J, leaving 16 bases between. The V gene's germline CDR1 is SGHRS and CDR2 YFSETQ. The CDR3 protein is CASSLAGGAAFEAFF. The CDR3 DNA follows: TGCGCCAGCAGCTTGGCAGGCGGGGCAGCCTTTGAAGCTTTCTTT.

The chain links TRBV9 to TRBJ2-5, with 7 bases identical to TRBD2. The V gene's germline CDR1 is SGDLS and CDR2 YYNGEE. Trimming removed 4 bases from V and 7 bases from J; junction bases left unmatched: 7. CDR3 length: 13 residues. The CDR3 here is CASSPSGDGTQYF. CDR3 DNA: TGTGCCAGCAGCCCAAGCGGGGACGGGACCCAGTACTTC.

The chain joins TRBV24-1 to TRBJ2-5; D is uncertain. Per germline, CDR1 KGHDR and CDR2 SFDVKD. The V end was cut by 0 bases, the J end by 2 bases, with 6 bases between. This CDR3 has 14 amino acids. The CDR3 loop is CATSDLWQQETQYF. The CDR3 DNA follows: TGTGCCACCAGTGATTTGTGGCAGCAAGAGACCCAGTACTTC.

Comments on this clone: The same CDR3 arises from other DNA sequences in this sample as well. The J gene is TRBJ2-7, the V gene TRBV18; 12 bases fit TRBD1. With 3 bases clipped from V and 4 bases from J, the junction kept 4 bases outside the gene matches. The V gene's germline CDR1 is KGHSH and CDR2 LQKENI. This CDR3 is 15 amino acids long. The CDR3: CASSPPGQGAYEQYF. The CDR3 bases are TGTGCCAGCTCACCCCCGGGACAGGGGGCATACGAGCAGTACTTC.

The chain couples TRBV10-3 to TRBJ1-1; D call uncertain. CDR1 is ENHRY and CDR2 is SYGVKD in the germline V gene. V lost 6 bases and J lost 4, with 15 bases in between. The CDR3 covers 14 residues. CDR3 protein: CAISARIMGTEAFF. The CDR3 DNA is TGTGCCATCAGCGCCAGGATAATGGGCACTGAAGCTTTCTTT.

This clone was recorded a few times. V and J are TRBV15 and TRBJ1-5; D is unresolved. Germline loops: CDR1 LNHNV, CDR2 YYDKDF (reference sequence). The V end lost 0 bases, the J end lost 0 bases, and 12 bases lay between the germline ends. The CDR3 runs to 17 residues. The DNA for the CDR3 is TGTGCCACCAGCAGAGAATCGGCAGGAAATAGCAATCAGCCCCAGCATTTT. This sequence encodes CATSRESAGNSNQPQHF.

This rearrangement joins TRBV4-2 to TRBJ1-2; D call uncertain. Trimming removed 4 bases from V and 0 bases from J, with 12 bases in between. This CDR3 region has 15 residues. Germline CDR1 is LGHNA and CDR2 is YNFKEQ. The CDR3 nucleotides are TGTGCCAGCAGCCCTGAGCGCCAAGCTAACTATGGCTACACCTTC. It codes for CASSPERQANYGYTF.

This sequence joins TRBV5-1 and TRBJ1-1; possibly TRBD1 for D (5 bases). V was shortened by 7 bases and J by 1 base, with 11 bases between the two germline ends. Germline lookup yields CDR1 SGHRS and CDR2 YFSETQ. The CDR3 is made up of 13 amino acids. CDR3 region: CASWTPQNTEAFF. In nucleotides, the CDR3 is TGCGCCAGCTGGACACCGCAGAACACTGAAGCTTTCTTT.

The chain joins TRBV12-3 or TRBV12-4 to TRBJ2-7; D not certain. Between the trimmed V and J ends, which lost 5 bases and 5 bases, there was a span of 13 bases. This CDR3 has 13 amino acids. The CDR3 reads CASSKQMSNEQYF. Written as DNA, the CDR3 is TGTGCCAGCAGTAAACAAATGTCCAACGAGCAGTACTTC.

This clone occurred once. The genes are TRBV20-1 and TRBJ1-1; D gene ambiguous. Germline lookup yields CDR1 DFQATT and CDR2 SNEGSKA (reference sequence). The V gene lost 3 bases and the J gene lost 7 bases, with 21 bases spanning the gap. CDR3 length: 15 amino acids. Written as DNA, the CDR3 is TGCAGTGCTAGTCCCCCCGCCGGCTCGGGAGGTGAAGCTTTCTTT. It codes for CSASPPAGSGGEAFF.

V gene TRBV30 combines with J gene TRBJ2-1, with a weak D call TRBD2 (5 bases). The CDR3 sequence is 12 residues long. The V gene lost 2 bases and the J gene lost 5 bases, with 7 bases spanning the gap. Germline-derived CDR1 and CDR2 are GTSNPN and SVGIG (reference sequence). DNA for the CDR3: TGTGCCTGGAGTACGGGAAACAATGAGCAGTTCTTC. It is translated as CAWSTGNNEQFF.

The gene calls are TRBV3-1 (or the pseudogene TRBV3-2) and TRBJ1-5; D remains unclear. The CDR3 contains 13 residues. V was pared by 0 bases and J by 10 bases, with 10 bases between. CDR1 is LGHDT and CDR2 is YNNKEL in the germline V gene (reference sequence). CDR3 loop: CASSQDVSVPQHF. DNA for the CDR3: TGTGCCAGCAGCCAAGATGTTTCGGTCCCCCAGCATTTT.

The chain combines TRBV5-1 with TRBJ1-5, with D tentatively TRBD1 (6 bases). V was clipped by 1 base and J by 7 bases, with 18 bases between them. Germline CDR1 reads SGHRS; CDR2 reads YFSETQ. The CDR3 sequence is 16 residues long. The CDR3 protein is CASSLTGGPTDQPQHF. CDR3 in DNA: TGCGCCAGCAGCTTGACCGGGGGGCCTACTGACCAGCCCCAGCATTTT.